This TCR beta chain comes out of a study of preoperative IRX-2 immunotherapy in early breast cancer. Trimming at V came to 7 bases and at J to 5 bases, leaving 8 bases not matched to a gene. The CDR3 spans 14 residues. The germline V gene encodes CDR1 SEHNR and CDR2 FQNEAQ (reference sequence). Some clones are missing from TCRdb's copy, which holds only in-frame ones; the method was immunoSEQ multiplex PCR. In the table there are 30,000 to 35,000 clones, 90% to 95% of which are singletons. Treatment meaning: preoperative locoregional IRX-2 cytokine immunotherapy. Preoperative locoregional IRX-2 cytokine immunotherapy was tested in the phase Ib source study.

This chain joins TRBV7-9 and TRBJ2-5; 9 bases are shared with TRBD1. The sample here was taken from a patient treated with IRX-2 immunotherapy. The clonotype comes from a human donor with breast cancer. The CDR3 region is CASTLTGGRETQYF. The CDR3 bases are TGTGCCAGCACCCTGACAGGGGGTCGGGAGACCCAGTACTTC.